A selection of T cell receptor beta chains follows, all from one sample in a study of blood T cell repertoires in COVID-19. TCRdb's table, derived via immunoSEQ multiplex PCR, lists solely in-frame clones and lacks some. The profile shows roughly 15,000 clones, 70% to 90% of them singletons. Input material: peripheral blood. Receptors originate from a human donor in a cohort sampled during active COVID-19. The CDR3 runs from the conserved cysteine through the conserved F or W. The order of the fields is D gene, V gene, clone size, J gene, CDR3 protein, CDR3 DNA. A D gene is named only where the DNA matches it firmly. Clone size is not always given. Where it is, it says once, few, many or a class for expanded clones.

D gene: TRBD1; V gene: TRBV7-2; clone size: -; J gene: TRBJ1-2; CDR3 protein: CASSLSTGASDGYTF; CDR3 DNA: TGTGCCAGCAGCTTATCCACAGGGGCCAGCGATGGCTACACCTTC
D gene: TRBD1; V gene: TRBV6-2/TRBV6-3; clone size: -; J gene: TRBJ2-5; CDR3 protein: CASSPIRTGGGETQYF; CDR3 DNA: TGTGCCAGCAGCCCTATTAGGACAGGGGGCGGCGAGACCCAGTACTTC
D gene: TRBD1; V gene: TRBV6-5; clone size: -; J gene: TRBJ1-2; CDR3 protein: CASSPLGTGGHGYTF; CDR3 DNA: TGTGCCAGCAGTCCGCTCGGGACAGGGGGCCATGGCTACACCTTC
D gene: -; V gene: TRBV3-1/TRBV3-2; clone size: -; J gene: TRBJ2-7; CDR3 protein: CASSRRGYEQYF; CDR3 DNA: TGTGCCAGCAGCCGCAGGGGTTACGAGCAGTACTTC
D gene: -; V gene: TRBV30; clone size: -; J gene: TRBJ1-5; CDR3 protein: CAWSYKHSNQPQHF; CDR3 DNA: TGTGCCTGGAGTTATAAGCATAGCAATCAGCCCCAGCATTTT
D gene: -; V gene: TRBV2; clone size: -; J gene: TRBJ1-2; CDR3 protein: CASSVAGVGGYTF; CDR3 DNA: TGTGCCAGCAGTGTGGCCGGGGTGGGTGGCTACACCTTC
D gene: TRBD1; V gene: TRBV30; clone size: once; J gene: TRBJ1-1; CDR3 protein: CAWTPRGFHTEAFF; CDR3 DNA: TGTGCCTGGACCCCCAGGGGGTTTCACACTGAAGCTTTCTTT
D gene: TRBD1; V gene: TRBV3-1/TRBV3-2; clone size: -; J gene: TRBJ1-2; CDR3 protein: CASSQGQGAGYGYTF; CDR3 DNA: TGTGCCAGCAGCCAAGGACAGGGGGCAGGGTATGGCTACACCTTC
D gene: TRBD2; V gene: TRBV2; clone size: few; J gene: TRBJ2-1; CDR3 protein: CASSITSGGAASEQFF; CDR3 DNA: TGTGCCAGCAGTATAACTAGCGGGGGGGCCGCTAGTGAGCAGTTCTTC
D gene: TRBD1; V gene: TRBV18; clone size: -; J gene: TRBJ1-1; CDR3 protein: CASSPTGQVATEAFF; CDR3 DNA: TGTGCCAGCTCACCCACCGGACAGGTCGCGACTGAAGCTTTCTTT
D gene: -; V gene: TRBV2; clone size: -; J gene: TRBJ1-5; CDR3 protein: CASSQTARTAYEGRPQHF; CDR3 DNA: TGTGCCAGCAGTCAAACCGCTCGGACAGCCTACGAAGGTAGGCCCCAGCATTTT
D gene: -; V gene: TRBV13; clone size: -; J gene: TRBJ2-2; CDR3 protein: CASSLVTGTGELFF; CDR3 DNA: TGTGCCAGCAGCTTAGTGACAGGCACCGGGGAGCTGTTTTTT
D gene: TRBD2; V gene: TRBV27; clone size: -; J gene: TRBJ2-7; CDR3 protein: CATKRGGGSYEQYF; CDR3 DNA: TGTGCCACCAAGCGGGGTGGCGGATCCTACGAGCAGTACTTC
D gene: -; V gene: TRBV6-5; clone size: -; J gene: TRBJ1-5; CDR3 protein: CASSPPTGRHQPQHF; CDR3 DNA: TGTGCCAGCAGTCCCCCTACAGGGCGTCATCAGCCCCAGCATTTT
D gene: -; V gene: TRBV2; clone size: -; J gene: TRBJ2-5; CDR3 protein: CASRAGFYRQETQYF; CDR3 DNA: TGTGCCAGCAGGGCAGGGTTTTACCGCCAAGAGACCCAGTACTTC
D gene: -; V gene: TRBV3-1/TRBV3-2; clone size: -; J gene: TRBJ2-7; CDR3 protein: CASSQEATPIYEQYF; CDR3 DNA: TGTGCCAGCAGCCAAGAGGCGACACCCATCTACGAGCAGTACTTC
D gene: -; V gene: TRBV18; clone size: -; J gene: TRBJ1-1; CDR3 protein: CASSPREGRTEAFF; CDR3 DNA: TGTGCCAGCTCACCACGAGAGGGGAGGACTGAAGCTTTCTTT
D gene: TRBD1; V gene: TRBV24-1; clone size: once; J gene: TRBJ2-1; CDR3 protein: CATSDPWTGSYNEQFF; CDR3 DNA: TGTGCCACCAGTGATCCCTGGACAGGCTCCTACAATGAGCAGTTCTTC
D gene: TRBD2; V gene: TRBV7-2; clone size: -; J gene: TRBJ2-3; CDR3 protein: CASSSWTSGGGSTDTQYF; CDR3 DNA: TGTGCCAGCAGCTCTTGGACTAGCGGGGGGGGAAGCACAGATACGCAGTATTTT
D gene: TRBD1; V gene: TRBV3-1/TRBV3-2; clone size: -; J gene: TRBJ1-4; CDR3 protein: CASSRGTATNEKLFF; CDR3 DNA: TGTGCCAGCAGCCGAGGGACAGCGACGAATGAAAAACTGTTTTTT
D gene: -; V gene: TRBV6-5; clone size: once; J gene: TRBJ1-5; CDR3 protein: CASSLDQPQHF; CDR3 DNA: TGTGCCAGCAGCCTAGATCAGCCCCAGCATTTT
D gene: TRBD1; V gene: TRBV28; clone size: -; J gene: TRBJ1-4; CDR3 protein: CASRRDRGANEKLFF; CDR3 DNA: TGTGCCAGCAGACGGGACAGGGGAGCTAATGAAAAACTGTTTTTT
D gene: TRBD1; V gene: TRBV4-2; clone size: -; J gene: TRBJ1-2; CDR3 protein: CASSQGQGGNNYGYTF; CDR3 DNA: TGTGCCAGCAGCCAGGGACAGGGAGGTAATAACTATGGCTACACCTTC
D gene: -; V gene: TRBV19; clone size: -; J gene: TRBJ1-2; CDR3 protein: CASSLSYGYTF; CDR3 DNA: TGTGCCAGTAGTCTCAGTTATGGCTACACCTTC
D gene: -; V gene: TRBV3-1/TRBV3-2; clone size: -; J gene: TRBJ2-1; CDR3 protein: CASSQDAIGNEQFF; CDR3 DNA: TGTGCCAGCAGCCAAGATGCCATCGGCAATGAGCAGTTCTTC
D gene: TRBD1; V gene: TRBV3-1/TRBV3-2; clone size: -; J gene: TRBJ2-6; CDR3 protein: CASSQARDRVTGANVLTF; CDR3 DNA: TGTGCCAGCAGCCAGGCGAGGGACAGGGTAACGGGGGCCAACGTCCTGACTTTC
D gene: -; V gene: TRBV5-6; clone size: once; J gene: TRBJ2-7; CDR3 protein: CASSLADYEQYF; CDR3 DNA: TGTGCCAGCAGCTTAGCGGACTACGAGCAGTACTTC
D gene: -; V gene: TRBV19; clone size: -; J gene: TRBJ1-5; CDR3 protein: CASIEGQGRYSNQPQHF; CDR3 DNA: TGTGCCAGTATCGAAGGGCAGGGAAGATATAGCAATCAGCCCCAGCATTTT
D gene: -; V gene: TRBV7-6; clone size: -; J gene: TRBJ1-3; CDR3 protein: CASSPEGPPGNTIYF; CDR3 DNA: TGTGCCAGCAGCCCGGAGGGGCCCCCTGGAAACACCATATATTTT
D gene: TRBD1; V gene: TRBV5-1; clone size: -; J gene: TRBJ2-1; CDR3 protein: CASSLTGGNNEQFF; CDR3 DNA: TGCGCCAGCAGCTTGACAGGGGGGAACAATGAGCAGTTCTTC
D gene: TRBD1; V gene: TRBV4-1; clone size: -; J gene: TRBJ2-6; CDR3 protein: CASSQGEGARTGANVLTF; CDR3 DNA: TGCGCCAGCAGCCAAGGTGAGGGGGCAAGGACTGGGGCCAACGTCCTGACTTTC